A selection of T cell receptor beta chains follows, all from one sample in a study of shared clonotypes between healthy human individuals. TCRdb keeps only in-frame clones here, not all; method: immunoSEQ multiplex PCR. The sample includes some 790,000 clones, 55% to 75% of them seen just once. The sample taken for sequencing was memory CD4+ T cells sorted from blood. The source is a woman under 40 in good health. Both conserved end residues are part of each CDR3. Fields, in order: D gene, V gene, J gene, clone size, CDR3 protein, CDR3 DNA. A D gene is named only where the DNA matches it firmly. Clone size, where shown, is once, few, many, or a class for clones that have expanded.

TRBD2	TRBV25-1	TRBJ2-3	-	CASSLAGGDTQYF	TGTGCCAGCAGTCTAGCGGGTGGGGATACGCAGTATTTT
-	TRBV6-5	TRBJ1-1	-	CASSYSVEMNTEAFF	TGTGCCAGCAGTTACTCGGTGGAAATGAACACTGAAGCTTTCTTT
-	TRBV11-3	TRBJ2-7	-	CASSLESASYEQYF	TGTGCCAGCAGCTTAGAAAGCGCCTCCTACGAGCAGTACTTC
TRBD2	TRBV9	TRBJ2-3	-	CASSGGLAAYTDTQYF	TGTGCCAGCAGCGGGGGACTAGCGGCATACACAGATACGCAGTATTTT
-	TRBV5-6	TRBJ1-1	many	CASSLTHVHTEAFF	TGTGCCAGCAGCTTAACTCATGTGCACACTGAAGCTTTCTTT
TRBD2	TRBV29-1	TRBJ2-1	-	CSVQRTSGRLKNEQFF	TGCAGCGTTCAAAGGACTAGCGGGAGGCTGAAGAATGAGCAGTTCTTC
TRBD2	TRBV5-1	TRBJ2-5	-	CASSLSGNQETQYF	TGCGCCAGCAGCTTAAGCGGGAACCAAGAGACCCAGTACTTC
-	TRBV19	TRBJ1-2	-	CASSQPGGGNYGYTF	TGTGCCAGTAGCCAACCCGGGGGAGGGAACTATGGCTACACCTTC
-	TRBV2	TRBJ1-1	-	CASSELGEAFF	TGTGCCAGCAGTGAACTCGGTGAAGCTTTCTTT
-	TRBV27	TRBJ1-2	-	CASSLHRDGYGYTF	TGTGCCAGCAGTCTCCACAGGGATGGCTATGGCTACACCTTC